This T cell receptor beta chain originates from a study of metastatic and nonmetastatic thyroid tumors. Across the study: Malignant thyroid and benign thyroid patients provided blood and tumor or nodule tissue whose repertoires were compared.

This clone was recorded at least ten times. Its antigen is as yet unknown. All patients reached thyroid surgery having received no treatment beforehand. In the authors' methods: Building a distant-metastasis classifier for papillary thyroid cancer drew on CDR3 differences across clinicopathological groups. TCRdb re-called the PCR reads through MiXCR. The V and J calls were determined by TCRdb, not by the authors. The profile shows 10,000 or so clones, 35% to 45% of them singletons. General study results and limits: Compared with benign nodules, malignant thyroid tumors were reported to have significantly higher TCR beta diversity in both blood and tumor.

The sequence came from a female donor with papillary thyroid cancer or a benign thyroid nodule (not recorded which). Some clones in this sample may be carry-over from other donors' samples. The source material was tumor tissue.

The CDR3 nucleotides read TGCGCCAGCAGCTTGTACATTCTGGCTAGCGAGGAAGAGACCCAGTACTTC. This sequence encodes CASSLYILASEEETQYF. The V call is TRBV5-1, the J call TRBJ2-5, with D perhaps TRBD2 (6 bases). V lost 1 base, J lost 3 bases, and 19 bases lay in between. CDR1 is SGHRS and CDR2 is YFSETQ in the germline V gene. The CDR3 sequence is 17 residues long.